This T cell receptor (beta chain) is from a study of cytomegalovirus exposure and HLA in healthy donors (dated by TCRdb to 2015 to 2018). Some background on the complete study: An earlier analysis of a few hundred of the donors reported 276 Gb of sequence data and 100 million to 120 million unique TCR beta sequences obtained from roughly 170 million T cells. Genome-wide SNP genotypes for about 65% of the 666 donors were used in a later genetic analysis, which treated that subset as a discovery cohort. Typing coverage differed by locus: A, B, C, DRB1 and DQB1 were typed in roughly 620-640 donors, DQA1 in 522, DPA1 in some 600, and DPB1 in just under 480. All discovery cohort repertoires had been generated using a single sequencing platform. HLA typing covered class I and class II loci at four-digit resolution. In addition to the first cohort of approximately 650 subjects, a separate validation cohort of about 120 different subjects was used. In an earlier analysis of roughly 600 of the donors, high-throughput TCR beta sequencing was used to judge whether each TCR beta V gene segment behaved as functional or pseudogenic. Of the roughly 400 genotyped donors, 65% to 90% were placed in the genetic ancestry cluster associated with self-reported Caucasian donors. Among a few hundred genotyped donors of the cohort, an average of roughly 240,000 unique TCR beta nucleotide sequences were sequenced per donor, around 18% of them non-productive. Roughly 300 gigabases of sequencing data and approximately 85 million unique TCR sequences were included in an early release covering over 600 HLA-typed donors. About five DR-DQ haplotypes were treated as single units for association and clustering because of strong linkage in the cohort. Donor age, sex, ethnicity and CMV serostatus were compiled alongside the repertoire data. The study used immunosequencing to profile the T cell repertoires of about 670 subjects and linked those repertoires to cytomegalovirus serostatus. To predict cytomegalovirus infection status, the study brought together high-throughput TCR immunosequencing, statistical association of individual TCRs with disease status, and machine learning. A later analysis re-analyzed previously published TCR beta repertoires from 550 to 700 donors and added high-resolution HLA genotyping to study TCR occurrence patterns. The study was designed to test whether signatures of past pathogen exposure could be identified by cataloging public T cell receptors. Rather than drawing on any new phenotypic data, the later analysis identified candidate immune exposures from TCR beta sequences and the way those sequences occurred across donors.

A note on this clone: Its target antigen remains unknown. Base qualities are missing; no much larger clone stands one base away.

What the study reported, not specific to this receptor: In a later analysis, most CMV-associated TCR beta chains were found to appear HLA-restricted, with HLA associations seemingly driven largely by CMV exposure. The cohort was sequenced for TCR beta chains only, and without alpha or paired-chain data the features that could be detected were limited. In a later analysis, TCR association rates were found to vary across HLA loci, with the most associated TCRs seen for DRB1 alleles and the fewest for HLA-C alleles. The sequencing pipeline was judged likely to have produced a cluster of highly shared sequence variants as a technical artifact. The earlier analysis of about 600 of the donors excluded 15 to 20 rarely observed V segments, including chromosome 9 orphons, because counts were too low. Linkage disequilibrium might explain the correlated functional status among segregating V segments, but an unknown experimental factor could not be excluded. A further reported finding was that TCR beta sequences accurately predicted the HLA-A and HLA-B alleles for most subjects in the first cohort. According to a later analysis, parvovirus B19, influenza, CMV and Epstein-Barr virus appeared linked to several top co-occurrence clusters. In both the original and validation cohorts, the classifier was reported to diagnose cytomegalovirus status with high specificity and sensitivity. It was suggested by the authors that the approach could potentially be generalized to other disease states and immunological phenotypes. In a later analysis, HLA-associated TCR beta chains were found to be more clonally expanded and to have lower generation probabilities than equally common non-associated chains. When HLA alleles, especially DR and DQ, strongly co-occurred, TCR associations were difficult to assign to individual alleles. According to a later genetic analysis, donors in an Asian-associated ancestry cluster had fewer N-insertions in productive TCRs than the approximately 670-donor mean. V-gene and J-gene trimming of TCR beta chains was associated with a missense DCLRE1C variant in a later genetic analysis, and the association was replicated in an independent cohort. Some IMGT-functional V segments, including TRBV6-2 and TRBV6-3, could not be distinguished by the 87-base-pair reads and were therefore excluded. For the cohort, immune exposure information was limited to CMV serostatus. Most TCR sequences were observed very rarely across donors, whereas some public TCRs were present in many individuals. Roughly uniform sequencing depth across donors was assumed in presence/absence analyses, although this assumption may not hold. A total of fewer than 200 TCR beta chains were listed by the study as associated with cytomegalovirus. HLA typing was unavailable for some donors at each locus, so association tests used only the typed subset. In an earlier analysis of around 600 of the donors, most TCR beta V segments were observed in productive rearrangements about 90% or about 30% of the time, broadly matching IMGT annotations. A few of the identified cytomegalovirus-associated TCR beta chains were confirmed in vitro to be specific for cytomegalovirus antigens. A later analysis associated around 16,000 TCR beta sequences with specific HLA alleles at a false discovery rate of 0.05.

Preparation of the library involved the immunoSEQ multiplex PCR assay. For the multiplex PCR, a mixture combining 60 forward primers for TCR Vbeta segments and 13 reverse primers for TCR Jbeta segments was used. A multiplex PCR assay on genomic DNA amplified the CDR3 region of rearranged TCR beta genes. The amplified TCR beta libraries were sequenced on the Illumina HiSeq System as 87-base-pair reads. The source study handled its data this way. A later analysis tallied around 80 million unique TCR beta chains across the 666 repertoires, and some 10 million of those chains were shared by two or more donors. Raw reads were error-corrected and collapsed into unique sequences with a nearest-neighbor algorithm that merged closely related sequences to remove PCR and sequencing errors. Alignment of CDR3 sequences to IMGT reference sequences was used to assign V, D and J gene segments. For a sequence to be retained, a match of at least six nucleotides to both a V gene segment and a J gene segment was required. Rearrangements were called productive when the CDR3 lacked stop codons and stayed in frame with V and J; all others were non-productive. Following IMGT convention, CDR3 was defined as the stretch from the second conserved V-encoded cysteine to the conserved J-encoded phenylalanine. The earlier analysis of some 540 of the donors excluded any sequence lacking an unambiguous match to a single V gene segment. In an earlier analysis of approximately 590 of the donors, a V segment was called functional when productive rearrangements were above 56.7%, and segregating when the standard deviation between donors exceeded 5%. A statistical classification framework was built to diagnose cytomegalovirus status from the catalog of TCR beta chain sequences. In a later analysis, V and J genes were assigned by comparing TCR nucleotide sequences against IMGT/GENE-DB human TR gene sequences. A later analysis assigned CDR3 sequences and most-parsimonious VDJ recombination scenarios with the TCRdist pipeline. In a later analysis, each TCR beta chain was defined by its CDR3 amino acid sequence together with its V-gene family, and reads without a unique V-gene family were excluded. To address suspected cross-contamination and a sequencing artifact, a later analysis removed around 600 highly shared, low-generation-probability nucleotide sequences. For each public chain, a later analysis derived a clonal expansion index from normalized ranks of inferred template counts within each repertoire. Generation probabilities in a later analysis came from a VDJ recombination model fitted to out-of-frame rearrangements, and those results were checked against IGoR. Hypergeometric tests were used in a later analysis to score TCR-TCR, TCR-HLA and TCR-CMV co-occurrence, with a repertoire-size bias correction applied to the TCR pairs. In a later analysis, false discovery rates were estimated by permuting HLA or CMV assignments 20 times. In a later analysis, co-occurring TCRs were grouped with DBSCAN, and TCRdist sequence similarity was added when clustering was performed within HLA-allele-positive subsets. Co-occurrence clustering excluded repertoires with fewer than 30,000 or more than 120,000 public chains, plus five with anomalous nucleotide sharing. Imported from immuneACCESS, the table was reduced by TCRdb to in-frame sequences with V and J called. These copies leave out some clones; in studies compared against another copy, an unresolved V gene accounts for under half, and the cause of the remainder is not known. The DNA gave D and trimming, while V, J and clone size come from that table. This sample gives about 170,000 clones in total; 85% of them show up just once. 1% of the sample is in the top ten clones.

The cohort was made up of approximately 670 healthy bone marrow donors. Cohort members were all nominally healthy when sampled, although unrecorded immune exposures were likely present. The donor was CMV seronegative and was included in the group of a few hundred seronegative cohort members. A peripheral blood sample was provided by each donor, and peripheral blood mononuclear cells were used for TCR beta sequencing. Genomic DNA was extracted from the blood cell samples with the Qiagen DNeasy Blood Extraction Kit. Trimming takes 6 bases off V and 2 bases off J; junction bases not matched to a gene: 8. Including cysteine and phenylalanine, the CDR3 has 15 amino acids. Only the CDR3 DNA stays, 45 bases, in frame from base 1. CDR1 MDHEN and CDR2 SYDVKM were looked up in the germline V gene.

The source is a boy between 2 and 10 years old in good health and CMV-seronegative. Source material: PBMCs. Rearrangement joined TRBV28 to TRBJ2-3; 7 bases in the junction line up with TRBD2. CDR3 reads: CASRAGRAHTDTQYF. The nucleotide sequence reads as follows: TGTGCCAGCAGAGCGGGGAGGGCACACACAGATACGCAGTATTTT.